These 24 T cell receptor beta chains share one sample of origin, sequenced in a study of molecular identifiers for immune sequencing clone quantification. MiXCR, applied by TCRdb to the PCR reads, yields one record per CDR3 protein. The table shows approximately 500,000 distinct CDR3 sequences, with about 26% occurring only once. The specimen was naive CD8+ T cells from blood, with Jurkat cell RNA spiked in. Subset of the sample: FACS-sorted CD8+CD4-CCR7+CD45RA+ naive T cells. Every receptor here comes from a human donor in good health. Some libraries in this study had Jurkat cell RNA spiked in.

This clonotype was recorded a few times. The chain uses TRBV13 and TRBJ1-2; 9 bases are a match to TRBD1. The CDR3 is 12 residues long. The V and J ends lost 5 bases and 11 bases, in that order; junction bases with no gene match: 6. CDR1 is PRHDT, CDR2 FYEKMQ, per germline (reference sequence). The CDR3: CASSIGQGPYTF. DNA for the CDR3: TGTGCCAGCAGCATCGGACAGGGGCCTTACACCTTC.

On this clonotype: The junction shows a germline mismatch at one end, possibly a read error. Written as DNA, the CDR3 is TGCGCCAGCAGCCATGAAGGGGGTCCCTACGATCAGTACTTC. Encoded protein: CASSHEGGPYDQYF. The chain couples TRBV4-1 to TRBJ2-7; possibly TRBD1 for D (6 bases). In germline, CDR1 is MGHRA, CDR2 YSYEKL. This CDR3 has 14 residues.

This chain links TRBV28 with TRBJ1-2, with TRBD1 as a possible D gene (6 bases). V lost 3 bases and J lost 5, with 13 bases in between. The germline gives CDR1 MDHEN, CDR2 SYDVKM. The CDR3 contains 14 residues. The CDR3 DNA follows: TGTGCCAGCAGTTTGCAAACAGGGCTGTATGGCTACACCTTC. Translated: CASSLQTGLYGYTF.

The J gene is TRBJ2-1, the V gene TRBV15; either TRBD1 or TRBD2 may fit D (6 bases each). Trimming removed 1 base at V and 5 bases at J, with 9 bases between. The CDR3 is 14 residues long. Germline V gene sequence: CDR1 LNHNV, CDR2 YYDKDF (reference sequence). Here the CDR3 DNA reads TGTGCCACCAGCAGAGTAGGGGGGAACAATGAGCAGTTCTTC. Encoded protein: CATSRVGGNNEQFF.

The rearrangement links TRBV7-6 to TRBJ2-3; 7 bases fit TRBD2. Per germline, CDR1 SGHVS and CDR2 FNYEAQ. Trimming took 3 bases from V and 7 from J; bases not matched to a gene: 7. This CDR3 is built from 14 residues. The CDR3 bases are TGTGCCAGCAGCTTGGAGCAGGGACTAAATACGCAGTATTTT. As protein: CASSLEQGLNTQYF.

There are a few counts of this clonotype. The V call is TRBV20-1, the J call TRBJ1-6; tentatively, D is TRBD1 (6 bases). CDR3 length equals 15 residues. With 5 bases removed from V and 2 bases from J, the gap between germline ends came to 13 bases. Germline V gives CDR1 DFQATT, CDR2 SNEGSKA (reference sequence). The CDR3 region has the DNA TGCAGTGCTGCGACAGGATGGGCCTATAATTCACCCCTCCACTTT. This gives the protein CSAATGWAYNSPLHF.

CDR3 in amino acids: CSVDGDRAHSYEQYF. The CDR3 DNA is TGCAGCGTTGATGGTGACAGGGCACACTCCTACGAGCAGTACTTC. The chain joins TRBV29-1 to TRBJ2-7; 7 nucleotides agree with TRBD1. The CDR3 runs to 15 residues. In germline, CDR1 is SQVTM, CDR2 ANQGSEA. The V gene end was trimmed by 3 bases and the J gene end by 0 bases; junction bases not matched to a gene: 8.

In this sample, this clonotype turned up a few times. The rearrangement joins TRBV20-1 to TRBJ2-7; TRBD1 agrees at 7 bases. CDR3 length equals 14 residues. Germline lookup yields CDR1 DFQATT and CDR2 SNEGSKA (reference sequence). Unmatched junction bases numbered 9, after V lost 5 bases and J lost 2 bases. The CDR3 DNA reads TGCAGTGCTGACACCGGGACAGAGGCCTACGAGCAGTACTTC. Translation: CSADTGTEAYEQYF.

This chain links TRBV2 with TRBJ1-1; D is possibly TRBD1 (5 bases). The CDR3 contains 15 residues. From germline, CDR1 is SNHLY and CDR2 FYNNEI. Trimming stripped 1 base from V and 0 bases from J, with 9 bases between. CDR3: CASSEEEGMNTEAFF. The CDR3 nucleotides are TGTGCCAGCAGTGAAGAAGAGGGGATGAACACTGAAGCTTTCTTT.

This clonotype was observed many times. The chain has TRBV30 and TRBJ2-3; D is uncertain. This CDR3 is 14 amino acids long. Looked up from germline, CDR1 is GTSNPN and CDR2 is SVGIG (reference sequence). Trimming took off 2 bases at V and 0 bases at J, with 9 bases between the two ends. In DNA, the CDR3 is TGTGCCTGGAGTAGGACGGACAGCACAGATACGCAGTATTTT. Its translation is CAWSRTDSTDTQYF.

This clonotype was counted a few times. The rearrangement joins TRBV6-5 to TRBJ2-5, with 8 nucleotides matching TRBD1. CDR3 size: 15 residues. Germline trimming cut 6 bases from V and 5 bases from J; bases unmatched to any gene: 11. The germline V gene encodes CDR1 MNHEY and CDR2 SVGAGI. The CDR3 region is CASRNRQGILETQYF. The CDR3 nucleotides are TGTGCCAGCAGGAACCGACAGGGGATTTTGGAGACCCAGTACTTC.

The sample holds many counts of this clonotype. V is TRBV27 and J is TRBJ2-7; possibly TRBD1 for D (6 bases). V was cut by 6 bases and J by 4 bases, with 10 bases left in between. The CDR3 contains 12 residues. Germline loops: CDR1 MNHEY, CDR2 SMNVEV (reference sequence). This CDR3 is CASRAGVYEQYF. DNA of the CDR3: TGTGCCAGCAGGGCAGGGGTGTACGAGCAGTACTTC.

This clonotype was observed many times. The chain couples TRBV24-1 to TRBJ1-5; possible D gene TRBD1, 5 bases. V was trimmed by 9 bases and J by 6 bases, leaving 20 bases between them. The germline V gene has CDR1 KGHDR and CDR2 SFDVKD. The length of the CDR3 is 15 residues. CDR3 region: CATVRGASYSQPQHF. The CDR3 DNA is TGTGCCACCGTACGAGGGGCAAGCTACAGTCAGCCCCAGCATTTT.

The J gene is TRBJ2-1, the V gene TRBV20-1, with 10 positions matching TRBD2. V gave up 6 bases and J gave up 8 bases; unmatched junction bases: 16. Germline CDR1 DFQATT, CDR2 SNEGSKA (reference sequence). The CDR3 spans 16 residues. CDR3 amino acids: CSAHTSLAGPVDEQFF. CDR3 bases: TGCAGTGCCCATACTTCACTAGCGGGGCCTGTCGATGAGCAGTTCTTC.

The chain recombines TRBV6-5 with TRBJ2-2, with D perhaps TRBD1 or TRBD2 (6 bases each). Trimming took 7 bases from V and 6 from J, leaving 18 bases between them. The CDR3 runs to 15 residues. The germline CDR1 and CDR2 sequences are MNHEY and SVGAGI. In DNA form, the CDR3 reads TGTGCCAGCATGTCTGAGGGGGGCTTTGCCGGGGAGCTGTTTTTT. Its protein is CASMSEGGFAGELFF.

This clonotype was detected only a few times. This chain's CDR3 is CASSHRPGQGTDTQYF. The CDR3 DNA reads as TGTGCCAGCAGCCATCGACCTGGACAGGGTACAGATACGCAGTATTTT. V is TRBV7-9 and J is TRBJ2-3, with 8 bases aligning to TRBD1. With 5 bases clipped from V and 3 bases from J, the junction kept 10 bases outside the gene matches. This CDR3 is 16 amino acids long. In germline, CDR1 is SEHNR, CDR2 FQNEAQ (reference sequence).

There are a few counts of this clonotype. The chain has TRBV30 and TRBJ1-4; the D is unclear. Germline loops: CDR1 GTSNPN, CDR2 SVGIG (reference sequence). The length of the CDR3 is 14 residues. V was cut by 1 base and J by 0 bases, with 6 bases left in between. The CDR3 protein is CAWSEGATNEKLFF. The CDR3 nucleotides are TGTGCCTGGAGTGAGGGAGCAACTAATGAAAAACTGTTTTTT.

This clonotype was seen a few times. The J gene is TRBJ2-1, the V gene TRBV29-1, with D tentatively TRBD1 (5 bases). Germline V lookup: CDR1 SQVTM, CDR2 ANQGSEA. The length of the CDR3 is 12 residues. Between the trimmed V and J ends, which lost 7 bases and 4 bases, there was a span of 11 bases. The CDR3 loop is CSALDIYNEQFF. The CDR3 DNA reads as TGCAGCGCCTTGGACATATACAATGAGCAGTTCTTC.

This chain connects TRBV12-3 or TRBV12-4 to TRBJ2-3, with no clear D. Trimming left V 6 bases short and J 4 bases short, with 14 bases between. The CDR3 runs to 14 residues. The CDR3 loop reads CASRSPVGPDTQYF. The CDR3 DNA follows: TGTGCCAGCAGGTCCCCCGTAGGGCCAGATACGCAGTATTTT.

The chain has TRBV5-1 and TRBJ2-5; 15 bases agree with TRBD2. This CDR3 is built from 16 residues. V dropped 4 bases and J dropped 4; count of bases not matched to a gene: 5. Germline lookup yields CDR1 SGHRS and CDR2 YFSETQ. The CDR3 region is CASSQGLAGGRETQYF. CDR3 in DNA: TGCGCCAGCAGCCAGGGACTAGCGGGGGGCCGAGAGACCCAGTACTTC.

This clonotype was observed many times. CDR3: CASSLGQGGQPQHF. The CDR3 DNA reads TGTGCCAGCAGCTTGGGACAGGGTGGTCAGCCCCAGCATTTT. The chain employs TRBV7-9 and TRBJ1-5, with TRBD1 matching 9 bases. Germline CDR1 reads SEHNR; CDR2 reads FQNEAQ (reference sequence). The length of the CDR3 is 14 residues. V lost 3 bases, J lost 6 bases, and 3 bases stayed unmatched.

This clonotype appeared many times. This chain uses TRBV4-3 with TRBJ1-5; TRBD1 is a possible D gene (5 bases). Trimming removed 4 bases at V and 1 base at J, with 11 bases between. The CDR3 runs to 15 residues. Germline V CDR1 and CDR2: LGHNA, YSLEER. CDR3 DNA: TGCGCCAGCAGCCCAGACAGACAGAGCAATCAGCCCCAGCATTTT. Encoded protein: CASSPDRQSNQPQHF.

This sequence joins TRBV3-1 and TRBJ2-1; D ambiguous. Germline lookup yields CDR1 LGHDT and CDR2 YNNKEL (reference sequence). V was clipped by 0 bases and J by 7 bases, with 16 bases between them. The CDR3 totals 16 residues. DNA of the CDR3: TGTGCCAGCAGCCAAGATGCGTTACCCTTTGGGAATGAGCAGTTCTTC. Protein: CASSQDALPFGNEQFF.

The rearrangement uses TRBV5-6 and TRBJ2-7; 8 bases map to TRBD2. V gave up 9 bases and J gave up 4 bases; unmatched junction bases: 9. There are 13 residues in the CDR3. CDR1 is SGHDT and CDR2 is YYEEEE in the germline V gene. The CDR3 sequence: CATDGLAPYEQYF. CDR3 sequence (DNA): TGTGCCACGGACGGACTAGCCCCTTACGAGCAGTACTTC. Together with reference TRBV5-6 and TRBJ2-7, the CDR3 gives the full variable domain: DAGVTQSPTHLIKTRGQQVTLRCSPKSGHDTVSWYQQALGQGPQFIFQYYEEEERQRGNFPDRFSGHQFPNYSSELNVNALLLGDSALYLCATDGLAPYEQYFGPGTRLTVT.